What follows are 27 T cell receptor beta chains derived from one specimen sequenced in a study of cytomegalovirus exposure and HLA in healthy donors. 60 Vbeta and 13 Jbeta primers were used in PCR. Assay used: immunoSEQ multiplex PCR; TCRdb lists only in-frame clones, some missing. The table shows approximately 130,000 clones, with approximately 77% occurring only once. The sample comprised PBMCs. Receptors originate from a woman between 40 and 50 years old in good health and CMV-seronegative.

This clone was recorded a few times. The gene calls are TRBV7-9 and TRBJ1-1, with 8 positions matching TRBD1. Germline V lookup: CDR1 SEHNR, CDR2 FQNEAQ (reference sequence). Trimming at V came to 10 bases and at J to 2 bases, leaving 6 bases not matched to a gene. The CDR3 runs 13 residues. The DNA of the CDR3 is TGTGCCACCGGGGGACAGGCAAACACTGAAGCTTTCTTT. Translating it yields CATGGQANTEAFF.

The chain employs TRBV28 and TRBJ1-2; 7 nucleotides line up with TRBD1. V lost 3 bases and J lost 5; bases outside the gene matches: 3. The length of the CDR3 is 13 residues. CDR1 MDHEN and CDR2 SYDVKM come from the germline V gene. The CDR3 is CASSFTGVYGYTF. CDR3 DNA: TGTGCCAGCAGTTTTACAGGGGTGTATGGCTACACCTTC.

The gene calls are TRBV5-6 and TRBJ1-2; TRBD1 agrees at 7 bases. The CDR3 loop spans 14 amino acids. The germline V gene encodes CDR1 SGHDT and CDR2 YYEEEE. The V segment lost 0 bases and the J segment 7 bases; nucleotides outside the gene matches: 6. The CDR3 region has the DNA TGTGCCAGCAGCTTGGGACAGGGAAGGACTGGCTACACCTTC. This sequence encodes CASSLGQGRTGYTF.

The chain combines TRBV6-5 with TRBJ1-1, with 7 bases lining up with TRBD1. The J segment lost 0 bases and the V segment lost 7 bases, leaving 5 bases of the junction unmatched. Germline V gene sequence: CDR1 MNHEY, CDR2 SVGAGI. The CDR3 is made up of 14 amino acids. CDR3 DNA: TGTGCCAGCAATGGGGACAGTTTGAACACTGAAGCTTTCTTT. Translating gives CASNGDSLNTEAFF.

Notes on this clone: A read error may account for a junction end that differs from germline. The rearrangement joins TRBV11-2 to TRBJ1-2; D not resolved. CDR3 length: 13 amino acids. Germline V CDR1 and CDR2: SGHAT, FQNNGV. CDR3 coding DNA: TGTGCCAGCAGCGTAGACCCTGGCAATGGCTACACCTTC. Translated: CASSVDPGNGYTF. The full variable domain, rest sourced from reference TRBV11-2 and TRBJ1-2, is EAGVAQSPRYKIIEKRQSVAFWCNPISGHATLYWYQQILGQGPKLLIQFQNNGVVDDSQLPKDRFSAERLKGVDSTLKIQPAKLEDSAVYLCASSVDPGNGYTFGSGTRLTVV.

The chain employs TRBV5-1 and TRBJ2-1, with a tentative D call TRBD2 (5 bases). V lost 0 bases and J 8 bases, leaving 15 bases between the germline ends. Germline assignment: CDR1 SGHRS and CDR2 YFSETQ. The CDR3 contains 15 residues. The CDR3 here is CASSLVASLVYEQFF. CDR3 in DNA: TGCGCCAGCAGCTTGGTAGCTAGCTTGGTGTATGAGCAGTTCTTC.

CDR3 nucleotides: TGTGCCAGCAGTGATATAATGGGGGCCCCGAAAGATACGCAGTATTTT. As protein: CASSDIMGAPKDTQYF. This chain connects TRBV2 to TRBJ2-3; D is possibly TRBD1 (6 bases). The CDR3 is 16 amino acids. Germline V CDR1 and CDR2: SNHLY, FYNNEI. Trimming pared 3 bases from V and 5 bases from J, leaving 18 bases between. The full variable domain, its missing parts supplied by reference TRBV2 and TRBJ2-3, is EPEVTQTPSHQVTQMGQEVILRCVPISNHLYFYWYRQILGQKVEFLVSFYNNEISEKSEIFDDQFSVERPDGSNFTLKIRSTKLEDSAMYFCASSDIMGAPKDTQYFGPGTRLTVL.

This clone has just a few counts. The chain has TRBV6-5 and TRBJ1-2; D ambiguous. The V end lost 5 bases, the J end lost 6 bases, and 16 bases lay between the germline ends. Germline CDR1 MNHEY, CDR2 SVGAGI. The CDR3 sequence is 14 residues long. CDR3 sequence: CASSTLPLSNGYTF. The CDR3 nucleotides read TGTGCCAGCAGTACCCTCCCCTTAAGCAATGGCTACACCTTC.

This clone was seen just once. V and J are TRBV5-4 and TRBJ2-5; 7 bases map to TRBD1. Trimming removed 3 bases from V and 3 bases from J; junction bases left unmatched: 2. CDR1 and CDR2 from the germline V gene are SGHNT and YYREEE (reference sequence). The CDR3 is 13 residues long. Here the CDR3 reads CASSSGTEETQYF. CDR3 DNA sequence: TGTGCCAGCAGCTCCGGGACAGAAGAGACCCAGTACTTC.

This chain links TRBV6-1 with TRBJ1-2; TRBD1 is a possible D gene (6 bases). The CDR3 is 13 residues long. The V end lost 5 bases, the J end lost 8 bases, and 15 bases lay between the germline ends. Germline V gives CDR1 MNHNS, CDR2 SASEGT. CDR3 protein: CASSYLGGSGYTF. The CDR3 DNA sequence: TGTGCCAGCAGTTATCTTGGGGGCTCGGGCTACACCTTC.

The rearrangement uses TRBV5-6 and TRBJ2-1; D gene uncertain. The CDR3 runs to 17 residues. Germline V gene lookup returns CDR1 SGHDT and CDR2 YYEEEE. V gave up 0 bases and J gave up 7 bases, with 20 bases separating them. The CDR3 is CASSLDDAWSVLNEQFF. The CDR3 nucleotides are TGTGCCAGCAGCTTGGACGATGCGTGGAGCGTTCTGAATGAGCAGTTCTTC.

This clone has a single count. The chain recombines TRBV5-6 with TRBJ1-3; perhaps TRBD1 as D (6 bases). The CDR3 loop spans 17 amino acids. V was clipped by 3 bases and J by 5 bases, with 21 bases between them. The V gene's germline CDR1 is SGHDT and CDR2 YYEEEE. CDR3 DNA sequence: TGTGCCAGCAGCTGGGCTACTCCGGGACAAGTAAGAAACACCATATATTTT. Residues: CASSWATPGQVRNTIYF.

The V call is TRBV28, the J call TRBJ1-2; D gene ambiguous. Per germline, CDR1 MDHEN and CDR2 SYDVKM. This CDR3 has 13 amino acids. V shed 3 bases and J shed 5 bases, with 10 bases lying between them. CDR3 in amino acids: CASSLFPEYGYTF. In DNA, the CDR3 is TGTGCCAGCAGTTTGTTTCCGGAGTATGGCTACACCTTC.

The chain carries TRBV6-1 and TRBJ1-5, with 7 bases fitting TRBD1. CDR1 and CDR2 from the germline V gene are MNHNS and SASEGT. The CDR3 loop spans 18 amino acids. Germline trimming cut 2 bases from V and 0 bases from J; bases unmatched to any gene: 10. The CDR3 coding sequence is TGTGCCAGCAGTGAAAGGGGGCCGCCGTTCTATAGCAATCAGCCCCAGCATTTT. It specifies CASSERGPPFYSNQPQHF.

This clone was observed a single time. This rearrangement joins TRBV10-1 to TRBJ2-2, with a weak D call TRBD2 (6 bases). The CDR3 totals 17 residues. The V end lost 5 bases, the J end lost 4 bases, and 20 bases lay between the germline ends. Germline V gene lookup returns CDR1 WNHNN and CDR2 SYGVQD (reference sequence). In nucleotides, the CDR3 is TGCGCCAGCAGTCGTGATTTTTCGGGGGAAAGCACCGGGGAGCTGTTTTTT. Its protein product is CASSRDFSGESTGELFF.

The gene calls are TRBV7-2 and TRBJ1-4, with a weak D call TRBD1 (6 bases). Per the germline V gene, CDR1 is SGHTA and CDR2 is FQGNSA. V lost 1 base and J lost 0, with 12 bases in between. The CDR3 loop spans 17 amino acids. CDR3 nucleotides: TGTGCCAGCAGCTTAGTAGGGGGGGATTCAACTAATGAAAAACTGTTTTTT. Its translation: CASSLVGGDSTNEKLFF.

The chain couples TRBV10-3 to TRBJ2-3; 9 bases are a match to TRBD1. In germline, CDR1 is ENHRY, CDR2 SYGVKD. This CDR3 has 13 amino acids. The J segment lost 2 bases and the V segment lost 11 bases, leaving 5 bases of the junction unmatched. As DNA, the CDR3 is TGTGCCCTCTGGACAGGGGCCACAGATACGCAGTATTTT. Translation: CALWTGATDTQYF.

The chain couples TRBV5-6 to TRBJ2-7; D not certain. This CDR3 is built from 15 residues. Trimming removed 4 bases at V and 3 bases at J, with 17 bases between. Germline CDR1 reads SGHDT; CDR2 reads YYEEEE. The CDR3 DNA reads as TGTGCCAGCAGCCGGGTCAACAAGGTTGGCTACGAGCAGTACTTC. Translation gives CASSRVNKVGYEQYF.

This clone was seen only a few times. The chain recombines TRBV6-5 with TRBJ1-6; 7 nucleotides agree with TRBD1. Trimming at V came to 3 bases and at J to 14 bases, leaving 10 bases not matched to a gene. Germline V gene sequence: CDR1 MNHEY, CDR2 SVGAGI. The CDR3 length is 14 residues. CDR3 sequence reads: CASSYRQGSKALHF. CDR3 sequence (DNA): TGTGCCAGCAGTTATCGACAGGGCAGTAAGGCCCTCCACTTT.

In its sample, this clone was seen once. This rearrangement joins TRBV18 to TRBJ2-3, with 8 bases identical to TRBD1. The CDR3 covers 14 residues. With V trimmed by 3 bases and J by 4 bases, 3 bases remained unmatched. The V gene's germline CDR1 is KGHSH and CDR2 LQKENI. CDR3 loop: CASSPGTGPDTQYF. The CDR3 coding sequence is TGTGCCAGCTCACCCGGGACAGGCCCAGATACGCAGTATTTT.

This chain uses TRBV11-2 with TRBJ2-5; D uncertain. This CDR3 comprises 15 residues. Germline lookup yields CDR1 SGHAT and CDR2 FQNNGV. V gave up 5 bases and J gave up 2 bases, with 15 bases separating them. The CDR3 sequence is CASSQTPGQQETQYF. DNA of the CDR3: TGTGCCAGCAGCCAAACACCAGGCCAACAAGAGACCCAGTACTTC.

In nucleotides, the CDR3 is TGTGCCAGCACCGAAACCAGAAACACTGAAGCTTTCTTT. This codes for CASTETRNTEAFF. V gene TRBV6-1 combines with J gene TRBJ1-1, with D unresolved. Trimming took 7 bases from V and 2 from J, leaving 11 bases between them. CDR1 is MNHNS and CDR2 is SASEGT in the germline V gene. The CDR3 covers 13 residues.

V is TRBV18 and J is TRBJ2-2, with TRBD1 matching 8 bases. Germline trimming cut 6 bases from V and 9 bases from J; bases unmatched to any gene: 15. Germline values: CDR1 KGHSH, CDR2 LQKENI. CDR3 size: 16 residues. CDR3 sequence (DNA): TGTGCCAGCTCGCCCAAGGACAGGGCTAAGGTTCGGGAGCTGTTTTTT. As protein: CASSPKDRAKVRELFF. Drawing the rest from reference TRBV18 and TRBJ2-2, the complete variable domain is NAGVMQNPRHLVRRRGQEARLRCSPMKGHSHVYWYRQLPEEGLKFMVYLQKENIIDESGMPKERFSAEFPKEGPSILRIQQVVRGDSAAYFCASSPKDRAKVRELFFGEGSRLTVL.

The genes are TRBV4-2 and TRBJ2-3; 7 nucleotides line up with TRBD2. Trimming at V came to 6 bases and at J to 1 base, leaving 13 bases not matched to a gene. This CDR3 has 17 residues. Per the germline V gene, CDR1 is LGHNA and CDR2 is YNFKEQ. The CDR3 nucleotides read TGTGCCAGCAGTAAAGAATGGGCGGGACTACGCACAGATACGCAGTATTTT. Translating it yields CASSKEWAGLRTDTQYF.

J is TRBJ1-2 and V is TRBV4-1; D is possibly TRBD1 (6 bases). V lost 3 bases and J 8 bases, leaving 13 bases between the germline ends. The germline V gene has CDR1 MGHRA and CDR2 YSYEKL. The CDR3 is 13 residues long. CDR3 residues: CASSHASGEGYTF. CDR3 coding DNA: TGCGCCAGCAGCCATGCCTCAGGGGAAGGCTACACCTTC.

The chain's CDR3 is CASSLAQTYEQYF. The CDR3 DNA reads TGTGCCAGCAGCTTAGCCCAAACCTACGAGCAGTACTTC. This chain links TRBV11-3 with TRBJ2-7; D is uncertain. Germline V gene sequence: CDR1 SGHNT, CDR2 YENEEA. The germline V and J ends were trimmed by 1 base and 2 bases, with 6 bases remaining between them. The CDR3 is made up of 13 amino acids. Supplemented by reference TRBV11-3 and TRBJ2-7, the full variable domain reads EAGVVQSPRYKIIEKKQPVAFWCNPISGHNTLYWYLQNLGQGPELLIRYENEEAVDDSQLPKDRFSAERLKGVDSTLKIQPAELGDSAVYLCASSLAQTYEQYFGPGTRLTVT.

About this clone: Other DNA sequences in the same sample also yield this CDR3. The rearrangement joins TRBV28 to TRBJ1-2; D unresolved. Per the germline V gene, CDR1 is MDHEN and CDR2 is SYDVKM. The CDR3 is 17 residues long. V was trimmed by 7 bases and J by 4 bases, leaving 25 bases between them. The CDR3 coding sequence is TGTGCCAGCACCCACGGACTAACCCTACGGAGACGCTATGGCTACACCTTC. Translated, it gives CASTHGLTLRRRYGYTF.